One and the same sample provided the 20 T cell receptor beta chains below, sequenced in a study of T cell changes during pregnancy in multiple sclerosis. The table came from immunoSEQ multiplex PCR; TCRdb's copy has only in-frame clones and leaves some out. Here the sample spans tens of thousands of clones, approximately 91% being singletons. This material consisted of peripheral blood, taken in the third trimester of pregnancy. The receptor set was obtained from a female donor with multiple sclerosis, enrolled in a pregnancy study.

The genes are TRBV12-5 and TRBJ1-5, with 9 bases matching TRBD1. Unmatched junction bases numbered 5, after V lost 4 bases and J lost 4 bases. There are 15 residues in the CDR3. The germline V gene encodes CDR1 LGHNT and CDR2 FRNRAP. The CDR3 DNA sequence: TGTGCTAGTGGTTCGGGACAGGGTCGAAATCAGCCCCAGCATTTT. Translated: CASGSGQGRNQPQHF.

This chain links TRBV6-5 with TRBJ1-2; TRBD1 matches at 7 bases. Germline assignment: CDR1 MNHEY and CDR2 SVGAGI. The length of the CDR3 is 14 residues. V lost 6 bases to trimming and J lost 7 bases; unmatched junction nucleotides: 11. In DNA form, the CDR3 reads TGTGCCAGCAGGGAGACAGGGATTGAGCTTGGCTACACCTTC. Translation gives CASRETGIELGYTF.

As DNA, the CDR3 is TGTGCCAGCCGAACCAACGGACTAGCGGGGCCGATGGAGTTCTTC. Translating gives CASRTNGLAGPMEFF. The chain links TRBV2 to TRBJ2-1; 12 bases map to TRBD2. This CDR3 spans 15 amino acids. CDR1 SNHLY and CDR2 FYNNEI come from the germline V gene. After removal of 8 bases from V and 14 bases from J, the junction contained 16 bases not matched to a gene.

The chain carries TRBV10-3 and TRBJ2-7; 10 bases agree with TRBD1. This CDR3 spans 12 amino acids. CDR1 is ENHRY, CDR2 SYGVKD, per germline. J gave up 2 bases and V 10 bases, and 2 bases lay outside the gene matches. CDR3 residues: CATGQGAYEQYF. In DNA, the CDR3 is TGTGCCACCGGACAGGGGGCCTACGAGCAGTACTTC.

V gene TRBV7-9 combines with J gene TRBJ1-1; D not resolved. The CDR3 totals 12 residues. Trimming left V 3 bases short and J 11 bases short, with 13 bases between. CDR1 and CDR2 from the germline V gene are SEHNR and FQNEAQ (reference sequence). CDR3 bases: TGTGCCAGCAGCTTCACGCTTTCTACGGCTTTCTTT. Translated, it gives CASSFTLSTAFF.

The chain carries TRBV5-4 and TRBJ2-7, with a possible D match to TRBD1 (6 bases). V lost 4 bases and J 6 bases, leaving 23 bases between the germline ends. This CDR3 region has 16 residues. Germline CDR1 reads SGHNT; CDR2 reads YYREEE (reference sequence). The CDR3 is CASSPWGSGDPREQYF. DNA of the CDR3: TGTGCCAGCAGCCCCTGGGGGTCAGGGGACCCTCGCGAGCAGTACTTC. Using reference TRBV5-4 and TRBJ2-7 for the parts outside the CDR3, the full variable domain is ETGVTQSPTHLIKTRGQQVTLRCSSQSGHNTVSWYQQALGQGPQFIFQYYREEENGRGNFPPRFSGLQFPNYSSELNVNALELDDSALYLCASSPWGSGDPREQYFGPGTRLTVT.

Here the CDR3 reads CASSVGDRDRTYEQYF. In DNA, the CDR3 is TGTGCCAGCAGCGTGGGGGACCGGGACAGAACCTACGAGCAGTACTTC. The chain uses TRBV9 and TRBJ2-7; 7 nucleotides line up with TRBD1. There are 16 residues in the CDR3. V was pared by 2 bases and J by 2 bases, with 10 bases of the junction left unmatched. Per the germline V gene, CDR1 is SGDLS and CDR2 is YYNGEE.

The chain links TRBV7-2 to TRBJ2-3; 9 bases are shared with TRBD2. The CDR3 covers 14 residues. V lost 2 bases to trimming and J lost 6 bases; unmatched junction nucleotides: 3. Germline V CDR1 and CDR2: SGHTA, FQGNSA. Here the CDR3 reads CASSLKRGVDTQYF. CDR3 in DNA: TGTGCCAGCAGCTTAAAGCGGGGGGTCGATACGCAGTATTTT.

The chain has TRBV2 and TRBJ2-3, with a possible D match to TRBD2 (5 bases). Trimming shortened V by 4 bases and J by 9 bases, and 23 bases separated the two germline ends. CDR3 length: 16 amino acids. Per germline, CDR1 SNHLY and CDR2 FYNNEI. In DNA form, the CDR3 reads TGTGCCAGCAGTGCCATGCCCAGAGGAGGCGGGTCGACGCAGTATTTT. This encodes CASSAMPRGGGSTQYF.

The rearrangement joins TRBV6-5 to TRBJ1-2; D gene uncertain. Germline values: CDR1 MNHEY, CDR2 SVGAGI. The V end was cut by 7 bases, the J end by 7 bases, with 13 bases between. This CDR3 spans 12 amino acids. CDR3 bases: TGTGCCAGCACCAATGGCGGTGTTGGCTACACCTTC. Residues: CASTNGGVGYTF.

On this clone: The same CDR3 is also encoded by other DNA sequences in this sample. V and J are TRBV27 and TRBJ1-2, with TRBD1 identical over 8 bases. With V trimmed by 6 bases and J by 4 bases, 4 bases remained unmatched. The CDR3 covers 13 residues. The V gene's germline CDR1 is MNHEY and CDR2 SMNVEV (reference sequence). CDR3 bases: TGTGCCAGCAGCCTTGACAGGGGCTATGGCTACACCTTC. Encoded protein: CASSLDRGYGYTF.

The V call is TRBV5-1, the J call TRBJ2-1; tentative D call: TRBD2 (6 bases). Trimming left V 1 base short and J 0 bases short, with 8 bases between. CDR3 length equals 15 residues. The germline gives CDR1 SGHRS, CDR2 YFSETQ. The CDR3 DNA reads TGCGCCAGCAGCTTGACGGGGGACTCCTACAATGAGCAGTTCTTC. Residues: CASSLTGDSYNEQFF.

The rearrangement links TRBV5-4 to TRBJ2-7; the D is unclear. Looked up from germline, CDR1 is SGHNT and CDR2 is YYREEE (reference sequence). V was cut by 2 bases and J by 0 bases, with 6 bases left in between. There are 13 residues in the CDR3. CDR3 sequence: CASSFEPSYEQYF. The CDR3 nucleotides read TGTGCCAGCAGCTTTGAGCCCTCCTACGAGCAGTACTTC.

The chain links TRBV4-2 to TRBJ2-1; TRBD2 aligns across 15 bases. Germline trimming cut 1 base from V and 6 bases from J; bases unmatched to any gene: 1. This CDR3 has 16 residues. CDR1 LGHNA and CDR2 YNFKEQ come from the germline V gene. DNA for the CDR3: TGTGCCAGCAGCCAAGGGACTAGCGGGGGGGCCAATGAGCAGTTCTTC. Its protein product is CASSQGTSGGANEQFF.

At least ten counts were recorded for this clone. This CDR3 reads CSVEMNRGTGELFF. CDR3 coding DNA: TGCAGCGTTGAAATGAACAGGGGAACCGGGGAGCTGTTTTTT. The rearrangement joins TRBV29-1 to TRBJ2-2, with 7 positions matching TRBD1. The ends lost 2 bases at V and 5 bases at J; junction bases unmatched: 5. The V gene's germline CDR1 is SQVTM and CDR2 ANQGSEA. The length of the CDR3 is 14 residues.

J is TRBJ2-4 and V is TRBV7-2, with D perhaps TRBD2 (6 bases). V was cut by 5 bases and J by 6 bases, with 17 bases left in between. CDR1 is SGHTA, CDR2 FQGNSA, per germline. The CDR3 contains 15 residues. DNA for the CDR3: TGTGCCAGCAGCCCGAGAGGGACTTCGGGAAACATTCAGTACTTC. It encodes CASSPRGTSGNIQYF.

This clone was recorded once. The genes are TRBV6-6 and TRBJ2-5; D not resolved. Germline V lookup: CDR1 MNHNY, CDR2 SVGAGI (reference sequence). The V and J ends lost 6 bases and 1 base respectively, with 3 bases between them. The CDR3 extends over 11 amino acids. CDR3 DNA sequence: TGTGCCAGCAGCCTCCAAGAGACCCAGTACTTC. Residues: CASSLQETQYF.

CDR3 sequence reads: CAINRALKDSPLHF. The CDR3 DNA reads TGTGCCATCAACAGGGCTTTGAAGGATTCACCCCTCCACTTT. V gene TRBV10-3 combines with J gene TRBJ1-6; tentatively, D is TRBD1 (6 bases). This CDR3 region has 14 residues. Germline V lookup: CDR1 ENHRY, CDR2 SYGVKD. V dropped 7 bases and J dropped 8 bases, with 15 bases sitting between them.

The gene calls are TRBV27 and TRBJ2-2; 9 bases are shared with TRBD2. This CDR3 region has 16 residues. The germline CDR1 and CDR2 sequences are MNHEY and SMNVEV (reference sequence). J gave up 4 bases and V 3 bases, and 6 bases lay outside the gene matches. CDR3 DNA: TGTGCCAGCAGTTTTGTTGGGCGGGGGGGCACCGGGGAGCTGTTTTTT. Protein sequence: CASSFVGRGGTGELFF.

The chain links TRBV28 to TRBJ2-5; D uncertain. In germline, CDR1 is MDHEN, CDR2 SYDVKM. V was shortened by 4 bases and J by 1 base, with 16 bases between the two germline ends. The CDR3 contains 16 residues. CDR3 protein: CASSSTAEAFQETQYF. CDR3 DNA sequence: TGTGCCAGCAGTTCGACGGCGGAAGCCTTCCAAGAGACCCAGTACTTC.